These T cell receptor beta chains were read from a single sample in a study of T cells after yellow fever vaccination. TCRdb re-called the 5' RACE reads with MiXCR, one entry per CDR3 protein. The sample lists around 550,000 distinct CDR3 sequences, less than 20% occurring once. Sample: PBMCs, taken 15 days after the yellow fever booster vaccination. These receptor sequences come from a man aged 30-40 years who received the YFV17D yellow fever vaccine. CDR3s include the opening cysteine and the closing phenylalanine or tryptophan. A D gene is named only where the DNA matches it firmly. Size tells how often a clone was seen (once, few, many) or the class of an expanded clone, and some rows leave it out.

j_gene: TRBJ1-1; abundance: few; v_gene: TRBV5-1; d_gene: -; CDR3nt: TGCGCCAGCAGCTTAGATAGGGGTTTTAGTAGGAACACTGAAGCTTTCTTT; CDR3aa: CASSLDRGFSRNTEAFF
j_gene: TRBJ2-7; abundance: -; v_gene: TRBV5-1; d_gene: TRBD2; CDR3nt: TGCGCCAGCAGCCCGCAAGGTAGCGGGAGATCGGGCTACGAGCAGTACTTC; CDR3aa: CASSPQGSGRSGYEQYF
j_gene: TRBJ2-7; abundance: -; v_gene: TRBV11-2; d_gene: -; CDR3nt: TGTGCCAGCAGCTATAGGGGCAACGAGCAGTACTTC; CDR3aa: CASSYRGNEQYF
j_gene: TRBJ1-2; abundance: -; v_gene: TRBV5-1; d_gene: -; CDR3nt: TGCGCCAGCAGCTTGGAGTCGACGGGTGGAGGCTACACCTTC; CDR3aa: CASSLESTGGGYTF
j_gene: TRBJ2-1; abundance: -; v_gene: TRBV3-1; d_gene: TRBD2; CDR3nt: TGTGCCAGCAGCCAGGCATGGGAGGGAGACAATGAGCAGTTCTTC; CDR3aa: CASSQAWEGDNEQFF
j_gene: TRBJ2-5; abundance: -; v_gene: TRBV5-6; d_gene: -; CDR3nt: TGTGCCAGCAGCTTGGCCAGCGGGACCCAGTACTTC; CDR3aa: CASSLASGTQYF
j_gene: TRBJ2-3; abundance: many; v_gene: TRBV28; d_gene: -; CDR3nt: TGTGCCAGCAGACCCGGGACCAACACAGATACGCAGTATTTT; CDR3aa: CASRPGTNTDTQYF
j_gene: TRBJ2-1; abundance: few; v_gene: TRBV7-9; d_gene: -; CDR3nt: TGTGCCAGCAGCTTCGTCGGGCTAGCGAGATTATACAATGAGCAGTTCTTC; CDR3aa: CASSFVGLARLYNEQFF
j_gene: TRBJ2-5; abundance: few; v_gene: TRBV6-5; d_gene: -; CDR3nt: TGTGCCAGCAGTTACTACACAGGGAACCAAGAGACCCAGTACTTC; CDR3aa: CASSYYTGNQETQYF
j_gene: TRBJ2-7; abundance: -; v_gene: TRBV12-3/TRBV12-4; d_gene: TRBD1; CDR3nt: TGTGCCAGCAGTTGGGGGACAGGTTCCTACGAGCAGTACTTC; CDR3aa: CASSWGTGSYEQYF
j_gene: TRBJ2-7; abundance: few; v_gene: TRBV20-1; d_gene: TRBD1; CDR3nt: TGCAGTGCTAAAAAGACAGGGATCAACGAGCAGTACTTC; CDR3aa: CSAKKTGINEQYF
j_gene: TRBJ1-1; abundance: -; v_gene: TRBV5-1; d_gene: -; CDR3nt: TGCGCCAGCAGCTTTTCCGGGCCCGACACTGAAGCTTTCTTT; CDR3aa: CASSFSGPDTEAFF
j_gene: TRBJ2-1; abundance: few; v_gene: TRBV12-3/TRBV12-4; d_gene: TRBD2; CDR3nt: TGTGCCAGCAGGGGCGGGAGCTCCTACAATGAGCAGTTCTTC; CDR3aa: CASRGGSSYNEQFF
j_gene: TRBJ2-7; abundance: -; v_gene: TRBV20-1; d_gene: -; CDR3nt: TGCAGTGCTAGCGGGAACCCCGCTTCGCCCCTCGAGCAGTACTTC; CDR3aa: CSASGNPASPLEQYF
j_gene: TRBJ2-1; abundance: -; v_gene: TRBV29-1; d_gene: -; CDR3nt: TGCAGCGTTGAAGCGGGAGATTACAATGAGCAGTTCTTC; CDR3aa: CSVEAGDYNEQFF
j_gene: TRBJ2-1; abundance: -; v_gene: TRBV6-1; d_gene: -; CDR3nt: TGTGCCAGCGATCGAGCCGGGACCTACAATGAGCAGTTCTTC; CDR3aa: CASDRAGTYNEQFF
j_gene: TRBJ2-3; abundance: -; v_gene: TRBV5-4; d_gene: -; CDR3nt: TGTGCCAGCAGTAAACACCCCGACGGGACAAGCACAGATACGCAGTATTTT; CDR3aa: CASSKHPDGTSTDTQYF
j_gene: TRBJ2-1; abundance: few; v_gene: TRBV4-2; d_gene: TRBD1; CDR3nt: TGTGCCAGCAGCCACATGGGACAGGGTAGTAATGAGCAGTTCTTC; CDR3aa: CASSHMGQGSNEQFF
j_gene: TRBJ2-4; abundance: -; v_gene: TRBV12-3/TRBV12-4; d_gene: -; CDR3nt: TGTGCCAGCAGTTTAGATGCCAGGGGCCGACGAAACATTCAGTACTTC; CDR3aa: CASSLDARGRRNIQYF
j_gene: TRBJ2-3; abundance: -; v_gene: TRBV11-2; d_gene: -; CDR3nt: TGTGCCAGCAGCTTAGAGTCGGCTAGTTTTGGATCTAGAGATACGCAGTATTTT; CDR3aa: CASSLESASFGSRDTQYF
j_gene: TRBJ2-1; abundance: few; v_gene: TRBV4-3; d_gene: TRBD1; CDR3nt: TGCGCCAGCAGCCTTGGGACAGGGGGTTTCTATGAGCAGTTCTTC; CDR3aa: CASSLGTGGFYEQFF
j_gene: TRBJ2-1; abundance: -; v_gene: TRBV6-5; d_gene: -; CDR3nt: TGTGCCAGCAGACTCGTCTGGGGGAGCGACTACAATGAGCAGTTCTTC; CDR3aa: CASRLVWGSDYNEQFF
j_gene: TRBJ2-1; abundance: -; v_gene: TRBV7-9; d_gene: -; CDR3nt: TGTGCCAGCAGCTCCCAAGGGTATGCCCGGGATGAGCAGTTCTTC; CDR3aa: CASSSQGYARDEQFF
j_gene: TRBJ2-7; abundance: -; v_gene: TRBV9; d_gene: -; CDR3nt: TGTGCCAGCAGCACAGGACAGGGAGGGAGGTTTTCCTACGAGCAGTACTTC; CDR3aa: CASSTGQGGRFSYEQYF
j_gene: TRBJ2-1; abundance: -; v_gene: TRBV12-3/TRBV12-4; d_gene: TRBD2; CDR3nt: TGTGCCAGCAGTCCCGCGGGACTAGCGGGGTTGTACAATGAGCAGTTCTTC; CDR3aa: CASSPAGLAGLYNEQFF
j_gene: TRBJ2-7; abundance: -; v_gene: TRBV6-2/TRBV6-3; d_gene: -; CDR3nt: TGTGCCAGCAGTTACTTCCTCACCTACGAGCAGTACTTC; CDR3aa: CASSYFLTYEQYF
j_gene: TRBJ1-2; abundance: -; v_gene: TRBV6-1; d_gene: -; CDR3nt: TGTGCCAGCAGTCAAGAGGGATTAGCTAACTATGGCTACACCTTC; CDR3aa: CASSQEGLANYGYTF
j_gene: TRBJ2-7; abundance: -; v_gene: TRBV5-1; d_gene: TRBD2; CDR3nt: TGCGCCAGCAGCTTGCTGACTAGCGACGAGCAGTACTTC; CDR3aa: CASSLLTSDEQYF
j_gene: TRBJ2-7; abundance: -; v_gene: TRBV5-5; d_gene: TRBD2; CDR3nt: TGTGCCAGCAGCTTGGCCGAAACGGGAGGTTTCGACGAGCAGTACTTC; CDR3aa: CASSLAETGGFDEQYF
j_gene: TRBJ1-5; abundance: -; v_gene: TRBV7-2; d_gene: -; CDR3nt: TGTGCCAGCAGCCGGGGGGGGAACCCGGGGCAGCCCCAGCATTTT; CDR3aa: CASSRGGNPGQPQHF
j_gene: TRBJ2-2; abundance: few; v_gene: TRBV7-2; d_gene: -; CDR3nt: TGTGCCAGCAGCCCCCCAGGTCTGGACGGGGAGCTGTTTTTT; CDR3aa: CASSPPGLDGELFF
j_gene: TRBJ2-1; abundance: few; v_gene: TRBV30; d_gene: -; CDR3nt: TGTGCCTGGAGTGTTAGTCTAGCGTCAAGATACAATGAGCAGTTCTTC; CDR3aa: CAWSVSLASRYNEQFF
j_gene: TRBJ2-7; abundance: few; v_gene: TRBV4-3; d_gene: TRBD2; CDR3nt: TGCGCCAGCAGCCAAGATCCGCCGACTAGCGGGAGCTACGAGCAGTACTTC; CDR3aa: CASSQDPPTSGSYEQYF
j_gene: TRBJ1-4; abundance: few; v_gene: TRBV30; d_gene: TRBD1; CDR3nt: TGTGCCTGGAGTTCCACCGGGACAGGGGGTAGGAGACTGTTTTTT; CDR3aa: CAWSSTGTGGRRLFF
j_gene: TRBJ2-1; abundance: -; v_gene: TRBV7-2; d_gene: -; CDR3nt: TGTGCCAGCAGCCCATTAGGACAGGGAGGGCACAATGAGCAGTTCTTC; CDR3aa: CASSPLGQGGHNEQFF
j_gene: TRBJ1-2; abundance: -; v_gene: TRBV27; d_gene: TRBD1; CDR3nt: TGTGCCAGCAGTCAGGGGACAGGGGGTCGGTATGGCTACACCTTC; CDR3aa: CASSQGTGGRYGYTF
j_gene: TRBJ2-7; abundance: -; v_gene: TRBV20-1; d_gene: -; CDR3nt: TGCAGTGTTCCAGGGGTAATACGCTCCTACGAGCAGTACTTC; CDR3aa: CSVPGVIRSYEQYF
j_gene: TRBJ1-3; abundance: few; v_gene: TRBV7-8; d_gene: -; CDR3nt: TGTGCCAGCAGCCTTCCGGGGGGAAACACCATATATTTT; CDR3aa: CASSLPGGNTIYF
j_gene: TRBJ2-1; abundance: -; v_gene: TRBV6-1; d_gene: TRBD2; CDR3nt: TGTGCCAGCAATGAAGCGGGAAGGGGTTCGGGTGAGCAGTTCTTC; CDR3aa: CASNEAGRGSGEQFF
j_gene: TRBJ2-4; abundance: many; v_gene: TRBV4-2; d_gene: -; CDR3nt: TGTGCCAGCAGCCAAGATGGCGTAGCCAAAAACATTCAGTACTTC; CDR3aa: CASSQDGVAKNIQYF
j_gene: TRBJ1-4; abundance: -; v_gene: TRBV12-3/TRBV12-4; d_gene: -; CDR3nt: TGTGCCAGCAGTTTAAGTCTTATGGGGGAAAAACTGTTTTTT; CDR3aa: CASSLSLMGEKLFF
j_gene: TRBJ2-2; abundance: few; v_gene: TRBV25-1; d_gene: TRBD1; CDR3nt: TGTGCCAGCAACCAACTTCTTCAGGGGGTCGTAAACACCGGGGAGCTGTTTTTT; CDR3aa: CASNQLLQGVVNTGELFF
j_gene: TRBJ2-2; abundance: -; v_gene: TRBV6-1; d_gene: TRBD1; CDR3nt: TGTGCCAGCAGTGTAGCGACCGGGACAGGGGTCGGGGAGCTGTTTTTT; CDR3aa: CASSVATGTGVGELFF
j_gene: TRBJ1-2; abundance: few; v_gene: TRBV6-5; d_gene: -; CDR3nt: TGTGCCAGCGGTAGGGGATCCTATGGCTACACCTTC; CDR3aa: CASGRGSYGYTF
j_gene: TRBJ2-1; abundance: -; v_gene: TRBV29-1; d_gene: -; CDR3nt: TGCAGCGTACTAGCAACTGAGCAGTTCTTC; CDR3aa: CSVLATEQFF
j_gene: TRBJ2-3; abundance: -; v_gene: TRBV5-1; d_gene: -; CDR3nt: TGCGCCAGCAGGGAGGGAGTGGTCAGAGCAGATACGCAGTATTTT; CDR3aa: CASREGVVRADTQYF
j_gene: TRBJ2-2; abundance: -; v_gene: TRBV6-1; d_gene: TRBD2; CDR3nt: TGTGCCAGCAGTCCCTCTGCGGGCGGGAGACACGGGGAGCTGTTTTTT; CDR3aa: CASSPSAGGRHGELFF
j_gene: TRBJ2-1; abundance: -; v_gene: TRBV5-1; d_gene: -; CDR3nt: TGCGCCAGCAGCTTGGACCGTATTTTAGCCAATGAGCAGTTCTTC; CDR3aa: CASSLDRILANEQFF
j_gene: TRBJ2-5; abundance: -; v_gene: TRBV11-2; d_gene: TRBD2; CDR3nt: TGTGCCAGCAGCGCTCGAATAGCGGGAGCACAAGAGACCCAGTACTTC; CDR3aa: CASSARIAGAQETQYF
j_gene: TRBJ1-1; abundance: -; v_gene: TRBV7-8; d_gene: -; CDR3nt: TGTGCCAGCAGCCCCCCTCGGAGGGGGTCGAACACTGAAGCTTTCTTT; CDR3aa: CASSPPRRGSNTEAFF
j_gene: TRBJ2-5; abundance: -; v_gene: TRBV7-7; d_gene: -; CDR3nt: TGTGCTAGCAGCTTAGTATCAGCGGGGACCCAGTACTTC; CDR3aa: CASSLVSAGTQYF
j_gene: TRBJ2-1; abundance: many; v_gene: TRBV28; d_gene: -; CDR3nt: TGTGCCACTAATGGACCGCTCTACAATGAGCAGTTCTTC; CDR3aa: CATNGPLYNEQFF
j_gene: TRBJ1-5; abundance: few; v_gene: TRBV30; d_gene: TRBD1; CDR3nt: TGTGCCTGGAGCAGGGTAACACCGGGACAGATCATGGGGGTTGGCAATCAGCCCCAGCATTTT; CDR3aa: CAWSRVTPGQIMGVGNQPQHF
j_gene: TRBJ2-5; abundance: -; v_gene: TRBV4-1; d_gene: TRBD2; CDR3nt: TGCGCCAGCAGCCAACGACTAGCGGGAGACGTAGAGACCCAGTACTTC; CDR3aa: CASSQRLAGDVETQYF
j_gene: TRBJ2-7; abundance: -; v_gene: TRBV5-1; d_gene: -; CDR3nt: TGCGCCAGCAGGTCCGACTCCTGGAGCTCCTACGAGCAGTACTTC; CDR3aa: CASRSDSWSSYEQYF
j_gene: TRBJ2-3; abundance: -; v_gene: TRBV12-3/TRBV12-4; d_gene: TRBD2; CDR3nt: TGTGCCAGCAGTTGGACTAGCGGGAGTTCAGATACGCAGTATTTT; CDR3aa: CASSWTSGSSDTQYF
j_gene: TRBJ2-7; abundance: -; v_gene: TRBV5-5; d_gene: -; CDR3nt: TGTGCCAGCAGCTTCGGAGATACCTACGAGCAGTACTTC; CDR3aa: CASSFGDTYEQYF